The rows below give T cell receptor beta chains drawn from one sample of a study of blood T cell repertoires in COVID-19. The repertoire was sequenced with immunoSEQ multiplex PCR; TCRdb's copy has only in-frame clones and lacks some. The sample includes approximately 67,000 clones, 87% of them seen just once. Sequencing was done on a sample of peripheral blood. The source of these receptors is a man in his fifties with active COVID-19. The CDR3 runs from the conserved cysteine through the conserved F or W. D genes are given only for firm matches. Size tells how often a clone was seen (once, few, many) or the class of an expanded clone, and some rows leave it out.

j_call | cdr3_length | clone_size | v_call | d_call | cdr3_aa | cdr3_nt
TRBJ2-1 | 15 | . | TRBV19 | . | CASSPGLARYNEQFF | TGTGCCAGTAGCCCCGGGCTAGCTCGGTACAATGAGCAGTTCTTC
TRBJ2-3 | 15 | once | TRBV9 | . | CASSVARLVTDTQYF | TGTGCCAGCAGCGTAGCTCGGCTAGTCACAGATACGCAGTATTTT
TRBJ2-3 | 15 | . | TRBV5-5 | TRBD1 | CASSLGDRGPDTQYF | TGTGCCAGCAGCTTGGGGGACAGGGGTCCAGATACGCAGTATTTT
TRBJ2-2 | 21 | . | TRBV10-3 | . | CAISSIQSMRAPLGVRRGAVF | TGTGCCATCAGTTCGATACAGTCAATGCGCGCTCCACTAGGAGTGCGCCGGGGAGCTGTTTTT
TRBJ2-1 | 14 | . | TRBV9 | . | CASSVAAGYNEQFF | TGTGCCAGCAGCGTAGCGGCAGGGTACAATGAGCAGTTCTTC
TRBJ2-2 | 18 | . | TRBV5-1 | TRBD2 | CASKGLAGEPKDTGELFF | TGCGCCAGCAAGGGACTAGCGGGAGAGCCCAAAGACACCGGGGAGCTGTTTTTT
TRBJ2-5 | 16 | once | TRBV24-1 | TRBD2 | CATSATAGGSQETQYF | TGTGCCACCAGTGCAACGGCGGGAGGATCACAAGAGACCCAGTACTTC
TRBJ1-6 | 17 | . | TRBV19 | TRBD1 | CASSTRQGASYNSPLHF | TGTGCCAGTAGTACGAGACAGGGGGCGTCCTATAATTCACCCCTCCACTTT
TRBJ1-5 | 17 | . | TRBV10-1 | . | CASSDNITESSNQPQHF | TGCGCCAGCAGTGATAACATTACAGAGTCTAGCAATCAGCCCCAGCATTTT
TRBJ1-4 | 14 | . | TRBV18 | . | CASSPSGVDEKLFF | TGTGCCAGCTCACCATCAGGGGTTGATGAAAAACTGTTTTTT
TRBJ1-2 | 13 | . | TRBV12-3/TRBV12-4 | . | CATLREGFRGYTF | TGTGCCACCCTAAGGGAGGGGTTCCGGGGCTACACCTTC
TRBJ2-4 | 16 | . | TRBV6-1 | TRBD2 | CASSVDRRTSLYIQYF | TGTGCCAGCAGTGTCGACAGACGGACTAGCCTGTACATTCAGTACTTC
TRBJ2-7 | 16 | . | TRBV5-6 | TRBD1 | CASSEPGQGPNYEQYF | TGTGCCAGCAGCGAGCCGGGACAGGGTCCGAACTACGAGCAGTACTTC
TRBJ1-5 | 15 | . | TRBV28 | . | CASSLGSGSNQPQHF | TGTGCCAGCAGTTTAGGTTCGGGGAGCAATCAGCCCCAGCATTTT
TRBJ1-2 | 15 | . | TRBV28 | TRBD1 | CATPAGGGFDYGYTF | TGTGCCACCCCTGCAGGAGGGGGCTTCGACTATGGCTACACCTTC
TRBJ2-2 | 15 | . | TRBV4-3 | . | CASSQGYSVTGELFF | TGCGCCAGCAGCCAAGGTTATTCGGTCACCGGGGAGCTGTTTTTT
TRBJ1-5 | 16 | . | TRBV7-8 | . | CASSLVGGMSDQPQHF | TGTGCCAGCAGCTTAGTTGGCGGAATGAGTGATCAGCCCCAGCATTTT
TRBJ1-1 | 13 | . | TRBV29-1 | . | CSVDWGGDTEAFF | TGCAGCGTTGATTGGGGGGGTGACACTGAAGCTTTCTTT
TRBJ1-6 | 13 | . | TRBV5-6 | . | CASSSPVNSPLHF | TGTGCCAGCAGCTCCCCGGTTAATTCACCCCTCCACTTT
TRBJ2-1 | 15 | . | TRBV30 | TRBD1 | CAWSHGQGATREQFF | TGTGCCTGGAGCCATGGACAGGGGGCAACACGTGAGCAGTTCTTC
TRBJ2-3 | 13 | . | TRBV3-1/TRBV3-2 | . | CASSFQGTDTQYF | TGTGCCAGCAGCTTCCAGGGGACAGATACGCAGTATTTT
TRBJ1-1 | 14 | . | TRBV6-5 | . | CASRPGNGNTEAFF | TGTGCCAGCAGACCGGGGAACGGGAACACTGAAGCTTTCTTT
TRBJ1-2 | 16 | . | TRBV7-2 | . | CASSSNARGSSGGYTF | TGTGCCAGCAGCTCCAATGCCCGGGGTTCGAGTGGCGGCTACACCTTC
TRBJ2-6 | 15 | . | TRBV5-4 | . | CASSRGFSGANVLTF | TGTGCCAGCAGCCGCGGCTTCTCTGGGGCCAACGTCCTGACTTTC
TRBJ2-1 | 16 | . | TRBV7-9 | . | CASSHLGGARYNEQFF | TGTGCCAGCAGTCACCTCGGTGGGGCCAGGTACAATGAGCAGTTCTTC
TRBJ2-5 | 14 | . | TRBV2 | . | CASSATGFQETQYF | TGTGCCAGCAGTGCCACAGGGTTCCAAGAGACCCAGTACTTC
TRBJ2-7 | 14 | . | TRBV30 | . | CAWRSRQAPYEQYF | TGTGCCTGGAGATCCCGACAGGCCCCCTACGAGCAGTACTTC
TRBJ2-3 | 13 | . | TRBV7-3 | TRBD1 | CASSRDRTDTQYF | TGTGCCAGCAGCCGGGACAGAACAGATACGCAGTATTTT
TRBJ2-3 | 15 | . | TRBV24-1 | TRBD1 | CATSDPGQGASTQYF | TGTGCCACCAGTGATCCCGGACAGGGGGCCAGTACGCAGTATTTT
TRBJ2-2 | 14 | . | TRBV11-3 | TRBD1 | CASSPSTGDGELFF | TGTGCCAGCAGCCCCTCGACAGGGGACGGGGAGCTGTTTTTT
TRBJ2-5 | 13 | . | TRBV12-5 | . | CASVVPGRETQYF | TGTGCTAGTGTTGTGCCAGGGAGGGAGACCCAGTACTTC
TRBJ2-5 | 15 | . | TRBV27 | TRBD2 | CATRPGLAVRETQYF | TGTGCCACCCGACCGGGACTAGCGGTCCGGGAGACCCAGTACTTC
TRBJ2-7 | 16 | . | TRBV27 | . | CASSPSLARSSYEQYF | TGTGCCAGCAGTCCATCTCTAGCGCGGAGCTCCTACGAGCAGTACTTC
TRBJ2-2 | 15 | . | TRBV5-4 | . | CASSRIEGRTGELFF | TGTGCCAGCAGCCGCATTGAAGGGAGGACCGGGGAGCTGTTTTTT
TRBJ2-3 | 13 | . | TRBV6-2/TRBV6-3 | . | CASSYGALDTQYF | TGTGCCAGCAGTTACGGGGCCCTTGATACGCAGTATTTT
TRBJ1-6 | 12 | . | TRBV19 | . | CASSIQLSPLHF | TGTGCCAGTAGTATACAGTTATCACCCCTCCACTTT
TRBJ1-6 | 13 | . | TRBV27 | . | CASSFAYNSPLHF | TGTGCCAGCAGTTTCGCCTATAATTCACCCCTCCACTTT
TRBJ1-4 | 12 | . | TRBV29-1 | TRBD1 | CSFGTENEKLFF | TGCAGCTTTGGGACAGAGAATGAAAAACTGTTTTTT
TRBJ1-1 | 14 | . | TRBV27 | . | CASSLRRVNTEAFF | TGTGCCAGCAGTCTGAGACGGGTTAACACTGAAGCTTTCTTT
TRBJ2-4 | 16 | . | TRBV5-1 | TRBD1 | CASRPGQGSAKNIQYF | TGCGCCAGCAGGCCCGGACAGGGATCGGCCAAAAACATTCAGTACTTC
TRBJ2-7 | 15 | . | TRBV5-6 | TRBD1 | CASSGWAGGPYEQYF | TGTGCCAGCAGCGGGTGGGCAGGGGGCCCCTACGAGCAGTACTTC
TRBJ2-5 | 16 | . | TRBV9 | TRBD1 | CASSAVVDRADETQYF | TGTGCCAGCAGCGCTGTTGTGGACAGGGCCGACGAGACCCAGTACTTC
TRBJ2-1 | 18 | . | TRBV7-2 | TRBD2 | CASSLEGTSGRFYNEQFF | TGTGCCAGCAGCTTAGAGGGGACTAGCGGGAGGTTCTACAATGAGCAGTTCTTC
TRBJ1-6 | 14 | . | TRBV6-4 | . | CASRGSSYNSPLHF | TGTGCCAGCAGGGGGAGCTCCTATAATTCACCCCTCCACTTT
TRBJ1-1 | 14 | . | TRBV7-2 | TRBD1 | CASSLGGQGTEAFF | TGTGCCAGCAGCCTAGGGGGACAGGGCACTGAAGCTTTCTTT
TRBJ2-1 | 15 | . | TRBV6-5 | . | CASSYGPAGDNEQFF | TGTGCCAGCAGTTACGGCCCAGCGGGTGACAATGAGCAGTTCTTC
TRBJ2-7 | 15 | . | TRBV5-1 | . | CASSLQGIFSYEQYF | TGCGCCAGCAGCTTACAGGGTATATTTTCCTACGAGCAGTACTTC
TRBJ1-2 | 14 | few | TRBV30 | . | CAWRRLGEGNGYTF | TGTGCCTGGAGAAGGCTCGGGGAGGGGAATGGCTACACCTTC
TRBJ2-1 | 18 | . | TRBV7-6 | TRBD1 | CASSLALSSDRVYNEQFF | TGTGCCAGCAGCTTAGCGCTAAGTTCCGACAGGGTGTACAATGAGCAGTTCTTC
TRBJ1-2 | 15 | few | TRBV28 | TRBD1 | CASESPGQGPNGYTF | TGTGCCAGCGAGTCCCCGGGACAGGGACCGAACGGCTACACCTTC
TRBJ2-6 | 13 | . | TRBV28 | . | CASSRDRSQVLTF | TGTGCCAGCAGCCGTGACAGGTCCCAGGTCCTGACTTTC